This TCR beta chain was observed in a study of response to subunit inactivated influenza vaccine. Study-wide points: That few new T cells are recruited by each seasonal influenza vaccination was the authors' suggestion.

This clonotype has only a few counts. What it recognizes is unknown. One junction end does not reproduce the germline sequence, and a read error may be involved. Germline CDR1 SGHAT, CDR2 FQNNGV. The CDR3 is 14 amino acids. From the RT-PCR reads, TCRdb called clonotypes with MiXCR, one entry per CDR3 protein. Of a few hundred thousand distinct CDR3 sequences in the sample, under 8.5% are singletons; the top ten hold about an eighth. Sample: PBMCs from blood, taken roughly 24 months after vaccination. This chain links TRBV11-2 with TRBJ1-1; D not resolved. This clonotype was sampled from a man between 50 and 69 years old who received an inactivated influenza vaccine. The CDR3 sequence is CASSPFLGGTEAFF. CDR3 DNA: TGTGCCAGCAGCCCGTTCTTGGGTGGCACTGAAGCTTTCTTC.